This T cell receptor beta chain is drawn from a study of cytotoxic CD8 clonotypes in ibrutinib-treated CLL. Study outcomes and limitations: Starting clonality was above that of age-matched healthy donors and tracked circulating CD8+ T-cell counts. Collection times varied between progressing and sustained-remission patients.

The assay was immunoSEQ multiplex PCR, and TCRdb's table has in-frame clones only and misses some. The repertoire holds about 160,000 clones, under 90% seen once, with about 5% in the top ten. CDR3 length equals 11 residues. Germline values: CDR1 SNHLY, CDR2 FYNNEI. Deletions cut 10 bases from V and 5 bases from J, with 12 bases between. About this clone: The antigen is undetermined.

The sequencing used PBMCs, collected after 24 months of ibrutinib treatment. This chain connects TRBV2 to TRBJ2-7; TRBD1 might be the D (6 bases). The clonotype originates from a human donor with chronic lymphocytic leukemia. The CDR3 is CATTGSHEQYF. CDR3 coding DNA: TGTGCCACCACAGGGTCCCACGAGCAGTACTTC.